This TCR beta chain was sequenced during a study of sequential checkpoint blockade in melanoma. Assay: immunoSEQ multiplex PCR; the TCRdb copy retains only in-frame clones and omits some. The data contain 20,000 to 25,000 clones, roughly 86% of them seen just once; the ten biggest clones take up 11%. Treatment described: randomized to nivolumab then ipilimumab (arm A) or the reverse (arm B). The germline CDR1 and CDR2 sequences are SGHKS and YYEKEE (reference sequence). The CDR3 is made up of 13 amino acids. J gave up 4 bases and V 2 bases, and 2 bases lay outside the gene matches. This sequence was found in a human donor with melanoma. The chain uses TRBV5-5 and TRBJ2-7; 8 nucleotides match TRBD1. The sample was CD8+ T cells sorted from blood (inferred from file names), taken from a patient given nivolumab and ipilimumab in sequence. In DNA, the CDR3 is TGTGCCAGCAGCTTACAGGGGGGATACGAGCAGTACTTC. It encodes CASSLQGGYEQYF.